What follows describes a single TCR beta chain. The target antigen is unknown. The sample comes from a study of T cell repertoires in cytomegalovirus infection. Using its own MiXCR run on the reads, TCRdb lists one record per CDR3 protein. The sample lists roughly 180,000 distinct CDR3 sequences, approximately 28% seen once, with about 31% in the top ten. Findings of the study overall: Cumulative public TCR beta family frequency identified CMV carriers with the relevant HLA.

This CDR3 has 17 residues. J lost 0 bases, V lost 5 bases, and 9 bases had no gene match. Germline V lookup: CDR1 DFQATT, CDR2 SNEGSKA (reference sequence). The sample comprised PBMCs. This chain connects TRBV20-1 to TRBJ2-2; TRBD1 agrees at 10 bases. The source is a human donor in good health (CMV status not recorded). Some clones in this sample may be carry-over from other donors' samples. CDR3 protein: CSARSPGQGSNTGELFF. The DNA for the CDR3 is TGCAGTGCTCGCTCTCCGGGACAGGGGTCGAACACCGGGGAGCTGTTTTTT.